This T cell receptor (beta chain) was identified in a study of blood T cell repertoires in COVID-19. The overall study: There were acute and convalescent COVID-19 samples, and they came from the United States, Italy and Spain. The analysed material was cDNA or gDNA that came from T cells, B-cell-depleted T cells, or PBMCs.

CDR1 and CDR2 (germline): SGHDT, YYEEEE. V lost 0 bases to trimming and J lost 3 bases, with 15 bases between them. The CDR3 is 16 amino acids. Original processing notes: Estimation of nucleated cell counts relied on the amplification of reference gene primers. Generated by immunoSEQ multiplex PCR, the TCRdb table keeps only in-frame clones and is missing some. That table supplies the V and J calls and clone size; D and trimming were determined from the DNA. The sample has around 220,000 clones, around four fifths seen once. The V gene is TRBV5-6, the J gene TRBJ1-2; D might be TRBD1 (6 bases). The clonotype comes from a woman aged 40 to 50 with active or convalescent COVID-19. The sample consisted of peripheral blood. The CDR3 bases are TGTGCCAGCAGCTTGGGGGATGCAAGGGGGTACTATGGCTACACCTTC. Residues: CASSLGDARGYYGYTF.